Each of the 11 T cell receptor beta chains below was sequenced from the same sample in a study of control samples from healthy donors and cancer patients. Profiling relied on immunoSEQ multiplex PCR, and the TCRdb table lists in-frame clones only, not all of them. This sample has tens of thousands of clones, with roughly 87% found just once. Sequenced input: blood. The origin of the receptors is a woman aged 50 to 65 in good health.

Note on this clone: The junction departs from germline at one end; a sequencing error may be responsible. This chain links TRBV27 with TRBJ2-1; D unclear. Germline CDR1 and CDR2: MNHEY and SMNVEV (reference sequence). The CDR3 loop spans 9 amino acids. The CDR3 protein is CASSLRSIF. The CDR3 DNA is TGTGCCAGCAGTTTACGTTCAATCTTC.

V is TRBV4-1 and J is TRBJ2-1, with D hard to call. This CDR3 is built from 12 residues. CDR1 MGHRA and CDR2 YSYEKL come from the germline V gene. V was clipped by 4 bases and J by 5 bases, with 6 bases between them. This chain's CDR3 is CASSPADNEQFF. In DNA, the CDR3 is TGCGCCAGCAGCCCGGCGGACAATGAGCAGTTCTTC.

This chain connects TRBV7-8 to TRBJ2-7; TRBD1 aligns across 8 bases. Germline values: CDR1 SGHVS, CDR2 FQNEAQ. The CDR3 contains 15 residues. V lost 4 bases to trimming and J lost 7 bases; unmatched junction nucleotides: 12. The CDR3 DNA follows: TGTGCCAGCAGCTCCTCTTACGACAGGGGAGGAGAGCAGTACTTC. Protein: CASSSSYDRGGEQYF.

This CDR3 reads CASSLVSLGPYNEQFF. The CDR3 DNA sequence: TGTGCCAGCAGCTTAGTAAGCTTGGGACCATACAATGAGCAGTTCTTC. V gene TRBV7-9 combines with J gene TRBJ2-1, with D possibly being TRBD1 or TRBD2 (5 bases each). This CDR3 contains 16 residues. Germline values: CDR1 SEHNR, CDR2 FQNEAQ (reference sequence). Trimming left V 1 base short and J 4 bases short, with 14 bases between.

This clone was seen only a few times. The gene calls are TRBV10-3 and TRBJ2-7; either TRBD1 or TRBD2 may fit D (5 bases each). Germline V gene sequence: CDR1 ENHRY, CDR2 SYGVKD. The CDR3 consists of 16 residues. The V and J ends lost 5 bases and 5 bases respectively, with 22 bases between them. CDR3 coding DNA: TGTGCCATCAGTCAAGCTGGGGGTGTGACAAGCCACGAGCAGTACTTC. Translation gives CAISQAGGVTSHEQYF.

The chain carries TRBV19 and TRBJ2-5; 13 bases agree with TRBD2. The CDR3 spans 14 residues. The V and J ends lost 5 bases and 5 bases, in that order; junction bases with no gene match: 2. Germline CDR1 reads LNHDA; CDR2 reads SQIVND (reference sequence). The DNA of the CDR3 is TGTGCCAGTAGTTGGACTAGCGGGAGCGAGACCCAGTACTTC. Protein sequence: CASSWTSGSETQYF.

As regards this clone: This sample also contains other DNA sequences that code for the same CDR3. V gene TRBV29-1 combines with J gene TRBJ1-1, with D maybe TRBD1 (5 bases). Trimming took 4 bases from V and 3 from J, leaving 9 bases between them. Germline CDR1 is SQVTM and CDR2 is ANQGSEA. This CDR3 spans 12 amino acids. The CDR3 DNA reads TGCAGCGTTGTCTGGGACCACACTGAAGCTTTCTTT. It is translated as CSVVWDHTEAFF.

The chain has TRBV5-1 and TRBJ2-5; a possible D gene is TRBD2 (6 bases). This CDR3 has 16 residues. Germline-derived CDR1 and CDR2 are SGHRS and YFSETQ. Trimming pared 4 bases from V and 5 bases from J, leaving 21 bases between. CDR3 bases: TGCGCCAGCAGCGACTCGATACGGGCAAGCGGGGAGACCCAGTACTTC. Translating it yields CASSDSIRASGETQYF.

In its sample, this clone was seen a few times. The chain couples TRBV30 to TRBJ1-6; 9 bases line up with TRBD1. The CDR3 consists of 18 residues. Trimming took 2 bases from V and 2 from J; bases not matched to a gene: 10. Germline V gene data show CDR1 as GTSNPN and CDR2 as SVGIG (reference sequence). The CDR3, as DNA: TGTGCCTGGAGTCTTCCGGGACAGGGTATCGCCTATAATTCACCCCTCCACTTT. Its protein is CAWSLPGQGIAYNSPLHF. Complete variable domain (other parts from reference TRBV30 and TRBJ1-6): SQTIHQWPATLVQPVGSPLSLECTVEGTSNPNLYWYRQAAGRGLQLLFYSVGIGQISSEVPQNLSASRPQDRQFILSSKKLLLSDSGFYLCAWSLPGQGIAYNSPLHFGNGTRLTVT.

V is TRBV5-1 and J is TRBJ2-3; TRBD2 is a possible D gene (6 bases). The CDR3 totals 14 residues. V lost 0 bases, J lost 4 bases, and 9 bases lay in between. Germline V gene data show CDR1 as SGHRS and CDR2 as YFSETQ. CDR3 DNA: TGCGCCAGCAGCTTGGTACCGGGGGCAGATACGCAGTATTTT. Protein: CASSLVPGADTQYF.

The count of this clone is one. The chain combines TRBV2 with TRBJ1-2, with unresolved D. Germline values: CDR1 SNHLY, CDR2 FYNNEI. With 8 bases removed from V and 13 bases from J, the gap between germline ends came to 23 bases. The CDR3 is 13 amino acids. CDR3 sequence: CASRPGPENVFTF. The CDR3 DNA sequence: TGTGCCAGCCGGCCGGGCCCCGAAAATGTCTTCACCTTC.